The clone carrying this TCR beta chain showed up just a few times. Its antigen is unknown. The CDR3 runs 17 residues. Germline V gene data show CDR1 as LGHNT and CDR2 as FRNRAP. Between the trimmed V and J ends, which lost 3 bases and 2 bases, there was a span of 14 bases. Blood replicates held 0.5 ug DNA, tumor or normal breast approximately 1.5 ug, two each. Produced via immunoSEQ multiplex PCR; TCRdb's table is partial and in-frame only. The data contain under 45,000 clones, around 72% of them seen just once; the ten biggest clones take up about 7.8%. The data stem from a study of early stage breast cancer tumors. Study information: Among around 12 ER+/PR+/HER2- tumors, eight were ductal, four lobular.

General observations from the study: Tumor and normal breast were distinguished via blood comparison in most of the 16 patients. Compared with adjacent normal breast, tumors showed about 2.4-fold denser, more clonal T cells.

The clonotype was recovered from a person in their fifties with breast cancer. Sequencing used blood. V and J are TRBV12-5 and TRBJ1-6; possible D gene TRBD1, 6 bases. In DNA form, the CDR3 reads TGTGCTAGTGGTTTACGATCGGGGGGCCCCTATAATTCACCCCTCCACTTT. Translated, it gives CASGLRSGGPYNSPLHF.